The 9 T cell receptor beta chains given below trace back to one sample, sequenced in a study of T cells after yellow fever vaccination. TCRdb used MiXCR to reprocess the 5' RACE reads, holding one entry per CDR3 protein. The sample holds around 310,000 distinct CDR3 sequences, 4% seen once. The sample consisted of PBMCs, taken 5 days after the yellow fever booster vaccination. These receptors all come from a young man who received the YFV17D yellow fever vaccine.

This clonotype is termed medium-sized. The chain couples TRBV12-3 or TRBV12-4 to TRBJ1-5, with 11 nucleotides matching TRBD1. V dropped 5 bases and J dropped 3; count of bases not matched to a gene: 6. The CDR3 covers 16 residues. Here the CDR3 DNA reads TGTGCCAGCAGTCAGGGACAGGGGGTCCTCAATCAGCCCCAGCATTTT. Its protein is CASSQGQGVLNQPQHF.

This chain uses TRBV4-3 with TRBJ2-3; no clear D gene. Germline loops: CDR1 LGHNA, CDR2 YSLEER. This CDR3 spans 13 amino acids. V dropped 0 bases and J dropped 7 bases, with 8 bases sitting between them. The DNA of the CDR3 is TGCGCCAGCAGCCAAGAGAAAGGGAATACGCAGTATTTT. The encoded protein is CASSQEKGNTQYF.

This clonotype was picked up many times. The CDR3 DNA sequence: TGTGCCAGCAGCCGGATACTGGGGACCGGCACCTTCTCTGGAAACACCATATATTTT. Translating gives CASSRILGTGTFSGNTIYF. V gene TRBV5-6 combines with J gene TRBJ1-3; D possibly corresponds to TRBD1 (5 bases). V gave up 4 bases and J gave up 0 bases, with 23 bases separating them. From germline, CDR1 is SGHDT and CDR2 YYEEEE. CDR3 size: 19 residues. Looking up the rest from reference TRBV5-6 and TRBJ1-3 gives the full variable domain: DAGVTQSPTHLIKTRGQQVTLRCSPKSGHDTVSWYQQALGQGPQFIFQYYEEEERQRGNFPDRFSGHQFPNYSSELNVNALLLGDSALYLCASSRILGTGTFSGNTIYFGEGSWLTVV.

This clonotype has just a few counts. The chain is built from TRBV7-2 and TRBJ2-2; D remains ambiguous. CDR1 and CDR2 from the germline V gene are SGHTA and FQGNSA. The CDR3 spans 14 residues. Trimming stripped 4 bases from V and 2 bases from J, with 8 bases between. The CDR3 coding sequence is TGTGCCAGCAGCTCCTTGGGAAACACCGGGGAGCTGTTTTTT. It codes for CASSSLGNTGELFF. Drawing the rest from reference TRBV7-2 and TRBJ2-2, the complete variable domain is GAGVSQSPSNKVTEKGKDVELRCDPISGHTALYWYRQSLGQGLEFLIYFQGNSAPDKSGLPSDRFSAERTGGSVSTLTIQRTQQEDSAVYLCASSSLGNTGELFFGEGSRLTVL.

This clonotype was counted only a few times. This sequence joins TRBV5-5 and TRBJ1-4, with D possibly matching TRBD1 (5 bases). Trimming removed 4 bases from V and 0 bases from J, with 10 bases in between. This CDR3 is 15 amino acids long. Germline V gene lookup returns CDR1 SGHKS and CDR2 YYEKEE (reference sequence). The CDR3 sequence is CASSLLGATNEKLFF. The CDR3 DNA reads as TGTGCCAGCAGCCTCTTAGGGGCAACTAATGAAAAACTGTTTTTT.

This chain uses TRBV5-6 with TRBJ1-2, with 7 bases aligning to TRBD1. Losses at the gene ends were 4 bases for V and 4 bases for J; bases not matched to a gene: 7. Germline V lookup: CDR1 SGHDT, CDR2 YYEEEE. The CDR3 consists of 14 residues. CDR3: CASSLTGAIYGYTF. In nucleotides, the CDR3 is TGTGCCAGCAGCCTCACAGGGGCGATCTATGGCTACACCTTC. The variable domain in full, with the rest retrieved from reference TRBV5-6 and TRBJ1-2, is DAGVTQSPTHLIKTRGQQVTLRCSPKSGHDTVSWYQQALGQGPQFIFQYYEEEERQRGNFPDRFSGHQFPNYSSELNVNALLLGDSALYLCASSLTGAIYGYTFGSGTRLTVV.

The gene calls are TRBV10-3 and TRBJ2-7; D is unresolved. This CDR3 is 15 amino acids long. Trimming shortened V by 2 bases and J by 6 bases, and 17 bases separated the two germline ends. In germline, CDR1 is ENHRY, CDR2 SYGVKD. This CDR3 reads CAISEPQVAWGEQYF. In nucleotides, the CDR3 is TGTGCCATCAGTGAGCCCCAGGTAGCCTGGGGCGAGCAGTACTTC.

This clonotype was observed at least ten times. The chain joins TRBV20-1 to TRBJ1-6; 8 bases are a match to TRBD1. The CDR3 is 15 residues long. The junction had 9 bases not matched to a gene; V was cut back by 3 bases and J by 8 bases. Germline CDR1 and CDR2: DFQATT and SNEGSKA (reference sequence). The chain's CDR3 is CSARDRGTGDSPLHF. The CDR3, as DNA: TGCAGTGCTAGGGATCGGGGGACAGGTGATTCACCCCTCCACTTT.

This clonotype has just a few counts. The V and J genes are TRBV29-1 and TRBJ1-2; no clear D gene. V lost 5 bases, J lost 7 bases, and 14 bases lay in between. CDR1 SQVTM and CDR2 ANQGSEA come from the germline V gene. The CDR3 is 12 amino acids. CDR3 amino acids: CSVFGRLFGYTF. In nucleotides, the CDR3 is TGCAGCGTTTTCGGAAGGCTATTTGGCTACACCTTC.